This paragraph covers one T cell receptor (beta chain) sequence. CDR3 length equals 14 residues. The germline gives CDR1 SGHRS, CDR2 YFSETQ. After removal of 3 bases from V and 5 bases from J, the junction contained 8 bases not matched to a gene. The data belong to a study of blood T cell repertoires in COVID-19. Living in 24 US areas, the participants were between 18 and 89 years of age. Grouping used clinical history reported by participants in a survey and questionnaire. In the original processing: Estimation of nucleated cell counts relied on the amplification of reference gene primers. The table came from immunoSEQ multiplex PCR; TCRdb's copy has only in-frame clones and leaves some out. V, J and clone size derive from that table, while D and trimming were established from the DNA sequence. This sample carries a few hundred thousand clones, 85% of them seen once, and the ten largest clones take 2% to 3%.

The chain links TRBV5-1 to TRBJ2-7, with TRBD1 identical over 7 bases. The sequence was collected from a woman aged 45-65 years who had recovered from COVID-19. Sequencing was done on a sample of PBMCs or T cells enriched from blood (not recorded which). CDR3 coding DNA: TGCGCCAGCAGCTCTACAGGGGAACGGAACGAGCAGTACTTC. It is translated as CASSSTGERNEQYF. The full variable domain, in which reference TRBV5-1 and TRBJ2-7 provide the parts outside the CDR3, is KAGVTQTPRYLIKTRGQQVTLSCSPISGHRSVSWYQQTPGQGLQFLFEYFSETQRNKGNFPGRFSGRQFSNSRSEMNVSTLELGDSALYLCASSSTGERNEQYFGPGTRLTVT.